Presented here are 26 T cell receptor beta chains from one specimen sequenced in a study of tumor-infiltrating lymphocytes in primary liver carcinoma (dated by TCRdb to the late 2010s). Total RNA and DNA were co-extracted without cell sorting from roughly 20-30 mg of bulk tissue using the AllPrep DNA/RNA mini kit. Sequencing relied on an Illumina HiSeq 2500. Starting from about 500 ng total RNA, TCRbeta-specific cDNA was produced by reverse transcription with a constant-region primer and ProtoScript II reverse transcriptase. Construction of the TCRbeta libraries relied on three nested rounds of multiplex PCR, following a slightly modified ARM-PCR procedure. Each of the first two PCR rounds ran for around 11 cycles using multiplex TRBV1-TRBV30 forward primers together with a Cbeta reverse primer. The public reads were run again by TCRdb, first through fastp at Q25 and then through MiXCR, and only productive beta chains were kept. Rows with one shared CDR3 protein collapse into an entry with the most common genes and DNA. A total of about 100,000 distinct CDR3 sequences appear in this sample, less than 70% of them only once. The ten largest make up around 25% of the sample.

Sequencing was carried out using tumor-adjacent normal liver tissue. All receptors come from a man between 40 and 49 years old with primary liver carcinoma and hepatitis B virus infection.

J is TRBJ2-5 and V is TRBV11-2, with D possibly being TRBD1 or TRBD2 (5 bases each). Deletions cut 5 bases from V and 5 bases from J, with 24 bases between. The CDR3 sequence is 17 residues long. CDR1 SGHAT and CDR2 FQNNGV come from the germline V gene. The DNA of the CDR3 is TGTGCCAGCAGCCCAGTAGGGACCCCTCCCGACAATGAGACCCAGTACTTC. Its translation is CASSPVGTPPDNETQYF.

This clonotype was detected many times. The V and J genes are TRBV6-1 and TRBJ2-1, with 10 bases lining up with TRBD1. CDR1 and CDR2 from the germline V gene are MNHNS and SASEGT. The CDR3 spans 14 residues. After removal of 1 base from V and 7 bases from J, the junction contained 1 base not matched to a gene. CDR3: CASSEGQGANEQFF. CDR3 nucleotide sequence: TGTGCCAGCAGTGAAGGACAGGGGGCTAATGAGCAGTTCTTC.

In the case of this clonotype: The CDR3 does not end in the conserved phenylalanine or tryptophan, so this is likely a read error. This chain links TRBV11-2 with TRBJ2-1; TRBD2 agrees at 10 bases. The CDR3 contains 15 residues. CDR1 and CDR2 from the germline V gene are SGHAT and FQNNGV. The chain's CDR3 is CTSSLTSGRGNEQFL. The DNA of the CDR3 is TGTACCAGCAGCTTAACCAGCGGGAGGGGTAATGAGCAGTTCCTC.

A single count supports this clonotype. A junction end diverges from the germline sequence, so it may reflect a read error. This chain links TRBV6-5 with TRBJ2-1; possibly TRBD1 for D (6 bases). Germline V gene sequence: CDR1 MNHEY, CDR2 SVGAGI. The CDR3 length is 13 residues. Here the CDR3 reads CASSKTGNNGQFF. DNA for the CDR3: TGTGCCAGCAGTAAGACAGGCAACAATGGGCAGTTCTTC.

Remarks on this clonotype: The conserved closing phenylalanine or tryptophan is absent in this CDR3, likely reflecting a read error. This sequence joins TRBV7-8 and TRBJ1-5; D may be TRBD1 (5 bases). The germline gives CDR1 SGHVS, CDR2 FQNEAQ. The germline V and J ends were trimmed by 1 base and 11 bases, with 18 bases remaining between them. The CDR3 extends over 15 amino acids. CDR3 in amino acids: CASSLDWGREQAQHI. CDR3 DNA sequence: TGTGCCAGCAGCTTAGATTGGGGTCGAGAACAGGCCCAGCATATT.

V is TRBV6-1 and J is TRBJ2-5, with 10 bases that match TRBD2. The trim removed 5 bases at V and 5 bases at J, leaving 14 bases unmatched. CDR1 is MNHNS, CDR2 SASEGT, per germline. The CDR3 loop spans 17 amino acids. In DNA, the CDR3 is TGTGCCAGCAGTAACCTCTGGACTAGCGGTTCTGGGGAGACCCAGTACTTC. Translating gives CASSNLWTSGSGETQYF.

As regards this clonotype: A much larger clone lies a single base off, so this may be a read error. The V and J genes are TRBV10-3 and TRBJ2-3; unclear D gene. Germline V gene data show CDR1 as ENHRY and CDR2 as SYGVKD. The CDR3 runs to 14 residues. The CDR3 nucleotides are TGTGCCATCAGTGAATCCAGCGCCCCCGATACGGAGTATTTT. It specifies CAISESSAPDTEYF.

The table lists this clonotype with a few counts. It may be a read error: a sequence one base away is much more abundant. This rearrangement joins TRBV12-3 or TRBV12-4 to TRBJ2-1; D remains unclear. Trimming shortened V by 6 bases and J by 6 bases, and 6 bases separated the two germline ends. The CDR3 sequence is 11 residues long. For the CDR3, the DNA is TGTGCCAGCAGCCGATGCAATGAGCAGTTCTTC. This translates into CASSRCNEQFF.

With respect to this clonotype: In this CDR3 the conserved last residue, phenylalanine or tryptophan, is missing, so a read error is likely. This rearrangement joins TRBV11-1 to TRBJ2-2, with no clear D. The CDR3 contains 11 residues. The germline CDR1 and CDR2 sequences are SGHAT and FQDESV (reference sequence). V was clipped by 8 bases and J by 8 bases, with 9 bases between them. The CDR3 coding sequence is TGTGCCAGCCGCCTTGGGGGGGAGCTGTTTTAT. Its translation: CASRLGGELFY.

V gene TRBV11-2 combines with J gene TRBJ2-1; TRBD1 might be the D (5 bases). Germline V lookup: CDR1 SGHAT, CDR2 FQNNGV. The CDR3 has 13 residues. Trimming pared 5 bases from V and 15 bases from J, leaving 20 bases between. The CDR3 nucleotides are TGTGCCAGCAGCAAGACAGCCTACAATAAGCGGTTCTTC. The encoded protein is CASSKTAYNKRFF.

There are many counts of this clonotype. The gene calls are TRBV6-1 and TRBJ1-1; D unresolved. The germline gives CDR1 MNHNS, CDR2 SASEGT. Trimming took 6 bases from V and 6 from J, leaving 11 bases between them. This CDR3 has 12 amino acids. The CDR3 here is CASSLALPEAFF. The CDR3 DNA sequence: TGTGCCAGCAGCCTCGCCCTTCCTGAAGCTTTCTTT.

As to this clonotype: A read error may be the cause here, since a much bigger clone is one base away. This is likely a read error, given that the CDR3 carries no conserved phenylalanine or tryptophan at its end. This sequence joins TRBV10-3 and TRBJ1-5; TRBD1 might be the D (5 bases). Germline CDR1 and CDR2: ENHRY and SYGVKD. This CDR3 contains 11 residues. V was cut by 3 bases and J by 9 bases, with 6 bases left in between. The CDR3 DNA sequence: TGTGCCATCAGTGATGGGGGGCCCCAGCATTAT. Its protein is CAISDGGPQHY.

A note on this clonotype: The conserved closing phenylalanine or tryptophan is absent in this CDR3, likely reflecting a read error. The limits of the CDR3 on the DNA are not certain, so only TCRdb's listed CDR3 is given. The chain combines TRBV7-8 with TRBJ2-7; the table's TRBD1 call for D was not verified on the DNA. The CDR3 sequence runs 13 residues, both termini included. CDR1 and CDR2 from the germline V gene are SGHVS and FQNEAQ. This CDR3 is CASRGDTSYDKYY.

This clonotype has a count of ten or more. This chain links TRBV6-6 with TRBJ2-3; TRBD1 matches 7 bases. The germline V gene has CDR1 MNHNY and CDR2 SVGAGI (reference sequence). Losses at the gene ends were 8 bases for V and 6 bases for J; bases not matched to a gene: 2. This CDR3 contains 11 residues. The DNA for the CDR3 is TGTGCCAGCGGGACAGAGGATACGCAGTATTTT. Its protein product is CASGTEDTQYF.

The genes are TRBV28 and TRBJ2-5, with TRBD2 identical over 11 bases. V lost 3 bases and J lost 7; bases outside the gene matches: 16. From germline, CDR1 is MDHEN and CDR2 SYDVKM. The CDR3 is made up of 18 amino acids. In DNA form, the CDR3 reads TGTGCCAGCAGTTTTTTGTTGGCTAGCGGGAGGAAAGGTGGGACCCAGTACTTC. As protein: CASSFLLASGRKGGTQYF.

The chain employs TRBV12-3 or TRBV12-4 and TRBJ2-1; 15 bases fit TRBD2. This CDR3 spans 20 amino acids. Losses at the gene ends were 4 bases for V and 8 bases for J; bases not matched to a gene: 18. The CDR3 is CASSSIGGTSGRRWTYEQFF. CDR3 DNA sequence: TGTGCCAGCAGTTCCATCGGGGGGACTAGCGGGAGGAGGTGGACCTATGAGCAGTTCTTC.

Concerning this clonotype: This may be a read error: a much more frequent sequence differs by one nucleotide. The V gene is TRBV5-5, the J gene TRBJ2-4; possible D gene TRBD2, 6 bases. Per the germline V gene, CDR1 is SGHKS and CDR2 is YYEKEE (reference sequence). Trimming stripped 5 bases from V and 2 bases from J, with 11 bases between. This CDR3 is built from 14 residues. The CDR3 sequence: CASRSGTPKNIQYF. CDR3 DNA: TGTGCCAGCAGGTCCGGGACTCCCAAAAACATTCAGTACTTC.

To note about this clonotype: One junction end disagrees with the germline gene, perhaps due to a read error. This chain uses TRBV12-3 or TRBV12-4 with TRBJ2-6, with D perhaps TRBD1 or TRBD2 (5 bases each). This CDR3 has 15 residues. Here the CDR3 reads CASQYGTSGPNVLAF. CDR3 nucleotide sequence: TGTGCCAGCCAATACGGGACCTCTGGGCCCAACGTCCTGGCTTTC.

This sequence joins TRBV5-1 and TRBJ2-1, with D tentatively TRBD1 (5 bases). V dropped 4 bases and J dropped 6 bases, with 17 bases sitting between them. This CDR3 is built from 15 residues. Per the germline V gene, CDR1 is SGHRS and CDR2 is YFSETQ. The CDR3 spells CASSPIGAVSNEQFF. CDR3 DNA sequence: TGCGCCAGCAGCCCCATTGGGGCAGTAAGCAATGAGCAGTTCTTC. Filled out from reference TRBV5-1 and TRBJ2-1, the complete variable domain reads KAGVTQTPRYLIKTRGQQVTLSCSPISGHRSVSWYQQTPGQGLQFLFEYFSETQRNKGNFPGRFSGRQFSNSRSEMNVSTLELGDSALYLCASSPIGAVSNEQFFGPGTRLTVL.

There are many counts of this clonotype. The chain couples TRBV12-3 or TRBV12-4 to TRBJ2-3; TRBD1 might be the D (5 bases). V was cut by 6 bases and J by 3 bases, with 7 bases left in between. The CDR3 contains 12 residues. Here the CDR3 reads CASSKGTDTQYF. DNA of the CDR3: TGTGCCAGCAGCAAGGGGACAGATACGCAGTATTTT.

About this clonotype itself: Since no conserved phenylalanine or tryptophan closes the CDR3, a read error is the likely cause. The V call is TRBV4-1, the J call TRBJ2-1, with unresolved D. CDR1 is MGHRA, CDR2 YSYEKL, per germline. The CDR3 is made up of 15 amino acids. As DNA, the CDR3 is TGCGCCAGCAGCCCACCTCTCAGGCCCTACAATGAACAGTTCTCC. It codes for CASSPPLRPYNEQFS.

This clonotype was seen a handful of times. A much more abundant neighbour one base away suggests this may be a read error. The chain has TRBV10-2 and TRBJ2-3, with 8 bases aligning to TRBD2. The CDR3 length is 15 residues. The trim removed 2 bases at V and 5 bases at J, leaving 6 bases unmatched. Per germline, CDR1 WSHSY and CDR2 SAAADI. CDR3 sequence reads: CASSEKAGAIDTQYF. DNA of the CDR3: TGCGCCAGCAGTGAGAAAGCGGGAGCCATAGATACGCAGTATTTT.

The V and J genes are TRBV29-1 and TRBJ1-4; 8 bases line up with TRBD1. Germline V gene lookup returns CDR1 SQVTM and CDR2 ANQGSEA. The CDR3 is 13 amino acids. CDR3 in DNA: TGCGACGCCGGACAGGGTACTAATGAAAAACTGTTTTTT. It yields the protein CDAGQGTNEKLFF.

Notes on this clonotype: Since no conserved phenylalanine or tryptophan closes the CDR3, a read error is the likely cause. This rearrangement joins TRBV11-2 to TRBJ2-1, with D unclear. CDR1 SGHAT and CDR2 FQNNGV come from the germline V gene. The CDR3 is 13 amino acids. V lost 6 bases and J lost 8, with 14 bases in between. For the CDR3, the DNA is TGTGCCAGCAGTTTAAATGATGCATATGAGCAGTTCTTA. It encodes CASSLNDAYEQFL.

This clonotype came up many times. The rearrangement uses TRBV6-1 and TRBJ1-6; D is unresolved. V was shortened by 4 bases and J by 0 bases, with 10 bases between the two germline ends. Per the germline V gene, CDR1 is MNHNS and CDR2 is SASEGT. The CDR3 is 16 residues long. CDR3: CASSALESSYNSPLHF. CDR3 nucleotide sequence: TGTGCCAGCAGTGCCCTGGAGAGCTCCTATAATTCACCCCTCCACTTT.

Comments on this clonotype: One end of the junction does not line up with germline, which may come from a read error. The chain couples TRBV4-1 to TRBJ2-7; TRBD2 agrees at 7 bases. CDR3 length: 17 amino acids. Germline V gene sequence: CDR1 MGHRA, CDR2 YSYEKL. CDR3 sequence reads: CASSQDRASGVRYDQYF. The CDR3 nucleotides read TGCGCCAGCAGCCAAGATAGGGCTAGCGGAGTGAGGTACGATCAGTACTTC.